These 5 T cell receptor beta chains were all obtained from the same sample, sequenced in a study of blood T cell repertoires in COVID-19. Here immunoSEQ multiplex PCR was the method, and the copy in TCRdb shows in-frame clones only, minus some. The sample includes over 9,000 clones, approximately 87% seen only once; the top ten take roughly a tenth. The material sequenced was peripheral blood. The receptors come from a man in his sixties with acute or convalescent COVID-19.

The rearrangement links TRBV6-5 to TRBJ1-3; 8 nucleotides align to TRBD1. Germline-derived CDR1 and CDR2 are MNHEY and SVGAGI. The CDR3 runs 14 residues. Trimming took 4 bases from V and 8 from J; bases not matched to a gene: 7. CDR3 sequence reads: CASSSGQGSYTIYF. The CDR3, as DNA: TGTGCCAGCAGTTCCGGACAGGGATCATACACCATATATTTT.

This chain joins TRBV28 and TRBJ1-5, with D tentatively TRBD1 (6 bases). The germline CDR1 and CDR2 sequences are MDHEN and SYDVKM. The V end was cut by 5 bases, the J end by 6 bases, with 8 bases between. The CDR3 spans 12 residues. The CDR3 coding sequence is TGTGCCAGCAGTCAGGGGAGTCAGCCCCAGCATTTT. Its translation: CASSQGSQPQHF.

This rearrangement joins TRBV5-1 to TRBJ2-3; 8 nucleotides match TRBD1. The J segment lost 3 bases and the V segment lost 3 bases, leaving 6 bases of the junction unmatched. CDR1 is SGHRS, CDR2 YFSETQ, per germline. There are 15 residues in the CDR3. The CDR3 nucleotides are TGCGCCAGCAGCTCACAGGGGGAGCGGACAGATACGCAGTATTTT. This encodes CASSSQGERTDTQYF.

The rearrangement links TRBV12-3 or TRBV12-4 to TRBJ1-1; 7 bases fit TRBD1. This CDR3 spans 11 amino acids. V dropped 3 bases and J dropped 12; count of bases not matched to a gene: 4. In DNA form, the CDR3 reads TGTGCCAGCAGTTTTGGACAGGATCCTTTCTTT. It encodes CASSFGQDPFF.

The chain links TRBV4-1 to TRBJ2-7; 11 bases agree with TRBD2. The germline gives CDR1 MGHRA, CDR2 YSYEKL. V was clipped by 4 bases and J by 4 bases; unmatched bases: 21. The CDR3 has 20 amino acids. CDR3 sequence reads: CASSRTSGTSGTRALYEQYF. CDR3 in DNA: TGCGCCAGCAGCCGAACATCGGGGACTAGCGGAACTAGGGCCTTATACGAGCAGTACTTC.